Listed below are T cell receptor beta chains from one sample, sequenced in a study of control samples from healthy donors and cancer patients. The assay was immunoSEQ multiplex PCR, and TCRdb's table has in-frame clones only and misses some. The sample lists 100,000 to 150,000 clones; around 92% were seen once. Input material: PBMCs. Receptors were obtained from a man aged 50 to 60 with head and neck cancer. Both conserved end residues are part of each CDR3. Each record gives: J gene, clone size, V gene, D gene, CDR3 DNA, CDR3 protein. A D gene is named only where the DNA matches it firmly. Rows may omit the clone size; those that give it use once, few, many or a size class.

TRBJ1-6	once	TRBV28	-	TGTGCCAGCAGTATTCCAGGAGGTCTCCCCCTCCACTTT	CASSIPGGLPLHF
TRBJ2-1	-	TRBV7-2	TRBD2	TGTGCCAGCAGCATCCTAGCGGCCTTCAGGAATGAGCAGTTCTTC	CASSILAAFRNEQFF
TRBJ1-1	-	TRBV5-1	-	TGCGCCAGCCACGATTTTCAGGGCGGCACTGAAGCTTTCTTT	CASHDFQGGTEAFF
TRBJ1-1	-	TRBV7-2	TRBD1	TGTGCCAGCAGCTTAGTGGCAGGGGGGGACACTGAAGCTTTCTTT	CASSLVAGGDTEAFF
TRBJ2-5	-	TRBV5-4	-	TGTGCCAGCAGTCTGGGGGGCAGGGGAGAGACCCAGTACTTC	CASSLGGRGETQYF
TRBJ2-7	few	TRBV11-2	-	TGTGCCAGCAGTTTGGGTCAGGGGACTGGGTACGAGCAGTACTTC	CASSLGQGTGYEQYF
TRBJ1-4	-	TRBV18	-	TGTGCCAGCTCACCAGACAGTAATGAAAAACTGTTTTTT	CASSPDSNEKLFF
TRBJ1-5	-	TRBV27	-	TGTGCCAGCGGGGTCGGGGGGCAACAGCCCCAGCATTTT	CASGVGGQQPQHF
TRBJ1-3	-	TRBV5-1	-	TGCGCCAGCAGACTTAACCCTGGAAACACCATATATTTT	CASRLNPGNTIYF
TRBJ1-2	-	TRBV27	-	TGTGCCAGCAGTTTTCTGGGACACCCTAACTATGGCTACACCTTC	CASSFLGHPNYGYTF
TRBJ1-2	-	TRBV29-1	-	TGCAGTACCAAGGGTAGATTTAACTATGGCTACACCTTC	CSTKGRFNYGYTF
TRBJ2-4	-	TRBV5-1	-	TGCGCCAGCAGCTTGGTGTGGGCGGGACAAACCAAAAACATTCAGTACTTC	CASSLVWAGQTKNIQYF
TRBJ2-2	-	TRBV12-3/TRBV12-4	-	TGTGCCAGCAGTGGGTTATGGACCGGGGAGCTGTTTTTT	CASSGLWTGELFF
TRBJ2-5	-	TRBV7-3	-	TGTGCCAGCAGCCCGGGACTGCCCGGGGAGACCCAGTACTTC	CASSPGLPGETQYF
TRBJ1-6	-	TRBV27	TRBD1	TGCGCCAGCAGTTTAGACAGGGGGCCCTCACCCCTCCACTTT	CASSLDRGPSPLHF
TRBJ2-7	-	TRBV9	TRBD2	TGTGCCAGCAGCTCCCCGACTAGCGGGGGTCTATCCTACGAGCAGTACTTC	CASSSPTSGGLSYEQYF
TRBJ1-5	-	TRBV28	-	TGTGCCAGCAGTTTAGGACAGCCCCAGCATTTT	CASSLGQPQHF
TRBJ2-1	-	TRBV19	-	TGTGCCAGTAGTATCTCTCAGGGGCTAGGCAATGAGCAGTTCTTC	CASSISQGLGNEQFF
TRBJ1-1	-	TRBV7-2	TRBD1	TGTGCCAGCACTCCAGGGGGAACCATGAACACTGAAGCTTTCTTT	CASTPGGTMNTEAFF
TRBJ2-7	-	TRBV6-5	-	TGTGCCAGCACCCCAGCAATAGGGGCATCCTACGAGCAGTACTTC	CASTPAIGASYEQYF
TRBJ1-2	-	TRBV9	-	TGTGCCAGCAGCGAGAACGACCGACAGGCCGGGCACTATGGCTACACCTTC	CASSENDRQAGHYGYTF
TRBJ1-6	few	TRBV13	TRBD1	TGTGCCAGCAGCTCACAGGGGCCGGGTTCACCCCTCCACTTT	CASSSQGPGSPLHF
TRBJ2-7	-	TRBV28	-	TGTGCCAGCACCCTCGCACGGGATCCCCCCTACGAGCAGTACTTC	CASTLARDPPYEQYF
TRBJ2-4	few	TRBV19	TRBD2	TGTGCCAGTAGTAACTTAGCGGGAGGCGGGGCATGGAACATTCAGTACTTC	CASSNLAGGGAWNIQYF
TRBJ2-3	-	TRBV6-5	TRBD2	TGTGCCAGCAGTTTGCAACTAGCGGGGGGTGTAGATACGCAGTATTTT	CASSLQLAGGVDTQYF
TRBJ2-7	-	TRBV5-1	-	TGCGCCAGCAGCTTGGGATTGTTTGAGGCGCAGTACTTC	CASSLGLFEAQYF
TRBJ1-6	-	TRBV28	-	TGTGCCACCCTTGGAAGCTCCTATAATTCACCCCTCCACTTT	CATLGSSYNSPLHF
TRBJ2-7	-	TRBV7-2	-	TGTGCCAGCAGCTTACTCTACGAGCAGTACTTC	CASSLLYEQYF
TRBJ1-5	-	TRBV24-1	TRBD1	TGTGCCACCAGCCCGGAGAGGGGGCCCCTAGGGCAGCCCCAGCATTTT	CATSPERGPLGQPQHF
TRBJ2-7	-	TRBV5-1	-	TGCGCCAGCAGGACCGGCTACGAGCAGTACTTC	CASRTGYEQYF
TRBJ1-5	-	TRBV19	-	TGTGCCAGTAGTATAGAAGGAAGAGGCGCCCAGCCCCAGCATTTT	CASSIEGRGAQPQHF
TRBJ1-4	-	TRBV5-6	-	TGTGCCAGCAGTAAACGACGGCAGACTAATGAAAAACTGTTTTTT	CASSKRRQTNEKLFF
TRBJ1-1	-	TRBV6-1	TRBD1	TGTGCCAGCACTGACGGCCTAATGGGACAGGGAAGCGCCTACAGTGAAGCTTTCTTT	CASTDGLMGQGSAYSEAFF
TRBJ2-3	-	TRBV5-5	-	TGTGCCAGCAGCTTGGAGGACTACACAGATACGCAGTATTTT	CASSLEDYTDTQYF
TRBJ2-7	once	TRBV18	-	TGTGCCAGCTCGCGTCAGGGAGACGAGCAGTACTTC	CASSRQGDEQYF
TRBJ2-1	few	TRBV10-3	-	TGTGCCATCACAGGACTGGTTGGGGATGAGCAGTTCTTC	CAITGLVGDEQFF
TRBJ2-7	once	TRBV29-1	TRBD1	TGCAGCGTTGAAGTAGCCTTTCGACAGGGGGCCGCCTACGAGCAGTACTTC	CSVEVAFRQGAAYEQYF
TRBJ2-3	-	TRBV24-1	TRBD2	TGTGCCACCAGTGTAGCGGGAGACACAGATACGCAGTATTTT	CATSVAGDTDTQYF
TRBJ2-2	-	TRBV3-1/TRBV3-2	-	TGTGCCAGCAGCCAAGAAGTTCCTCCAGCTGAGGAGCTGTTTTTT	CASSQEVPPAEELFF
TRBJ2-3	few	TRBV6-5	-	TGTGCCAGCATGCAGGGTACAGATACGCAGTATTTT	CASMQGTDTQYF
TRBJ2-1	once	TRBV5-4	-	TGTACCAGCAGCGCCGGGACCTACAATGAGCAGTTCTTC	CTSSAGTYNEQFF
TRBJ1-1	few	TRBV28	TRBD1	TGTGCCAGCTACTTACCGGGACAGGGCCTAGGAGCTTTCTTT	CASYLPGQGLGAFF
TRBJ2-7	-	TRBV7-8	-	TGTGCCAGCAGCACAGACAGCTACGAGCAGTACTTC	CASSTDSYEQYF
TRBJ1-4	-	TRBV7-9	-	TGTGCCAGCAGCTTAGGTGACGGCCGAACAACTAATGAAAAACTGTTTTTT	CASSLGDGRTTNEKLFF
TRBJ1-3	-	TRBV18	-	TGTGCCAGCTCACCAGTCGAGGCGTTCTCTGGAAACACCATATATTTT	CASSPVEAFSGNTIYF
TRBJ2-7	-	TRBV19	-	TGTGCCAGTAGTCCAGGGTTGTTTGACGAGCAGTACTTC	CASSPGLFDEQYF
TRBJ2-3	once	TRBV27	TRBD1	TGTGCCAGCAGAGACAGGGGATTGCTTACTTTATCTGATACGCAGTATTTT	CASRDRGLLTLSDTQYF
TRBJ2-1	-	TRBV4-2	TRBD2	TGTGCCAGCAGCCCTGCGGGGGGGTCCTACAATGAGCAGTTCTTC	CASSPAGGSYNEQFF
TRBJ1-1	-	TRBV7-9	TRBD1	TGTGCCAGCAGTCGACAGGGAGATGAAGCTTTCTTT	CASSRQGDEAFF
TRBJ1-1	-	TRBV5-5	TRBD1	TGTGCCAGCTTGGGACAGTCGGGGGGTACTGAAGCTTTCTTT	CASLGQSGGTEAFF
TRBJ2-7	-	TRBV11-2	-	TGTGCCAGCAGCTTAGCCGGGGTTTCCTACGAGCAGTACTTC	CASSLAGVSYEQYF
TRBJ2-7	-	TRBV19	-	TGTGCCACACGACAGTGGGAAATGGCCGAGCAGTACTTC	CATRQWEMAEQYF